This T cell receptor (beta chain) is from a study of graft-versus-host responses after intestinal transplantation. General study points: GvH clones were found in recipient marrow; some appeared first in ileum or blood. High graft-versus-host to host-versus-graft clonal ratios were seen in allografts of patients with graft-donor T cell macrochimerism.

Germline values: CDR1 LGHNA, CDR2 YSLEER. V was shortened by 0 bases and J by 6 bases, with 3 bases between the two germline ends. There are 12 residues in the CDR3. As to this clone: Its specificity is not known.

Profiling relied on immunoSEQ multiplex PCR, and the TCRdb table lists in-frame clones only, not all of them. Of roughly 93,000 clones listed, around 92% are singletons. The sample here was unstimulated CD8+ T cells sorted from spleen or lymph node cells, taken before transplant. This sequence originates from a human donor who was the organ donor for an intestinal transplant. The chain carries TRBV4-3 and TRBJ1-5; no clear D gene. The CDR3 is CASSQEAQPQHF. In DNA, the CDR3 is TGCGCCAGCAGCCAAGAGGCTCAGCCCCAGCATTTT.